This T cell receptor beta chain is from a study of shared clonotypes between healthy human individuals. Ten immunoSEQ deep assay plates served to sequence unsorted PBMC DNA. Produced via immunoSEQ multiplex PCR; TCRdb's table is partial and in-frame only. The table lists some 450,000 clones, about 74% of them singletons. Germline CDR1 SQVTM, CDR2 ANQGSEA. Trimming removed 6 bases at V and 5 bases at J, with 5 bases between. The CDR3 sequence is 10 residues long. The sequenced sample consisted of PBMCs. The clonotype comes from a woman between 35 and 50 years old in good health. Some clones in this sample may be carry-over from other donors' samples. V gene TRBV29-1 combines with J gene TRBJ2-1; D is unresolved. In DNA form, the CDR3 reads TGCAGCGTCGCCCACAATGAGCAGTTCTTC. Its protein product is CSVAHNEQFF.